One and the same sample provided the 13 T cell receptor beta chains below, sequenced in a study of blood T cell repertoires in COVID-19. Sequenced by immunoSEQ multiplex PCR; TCRdb stores in-frame clones only, minus some. The repertoire holds around 78,000 clones, roughly 88% seen once, with roughly 5% in the top ten. The sample comprised peripheral blood. The receptors derive from a middle-aged man with active COVID-19.

DNA of the CDR3: TGTGCCACCAGTGTGGCCAGCGGGGGGGCCTACAATGAGCAGTTCTTC. It yields the protein CATSVASGGAYNEQFF. V usage is TRBV24-1 and J usage is TRBJ2-1, with 10 bases lining up with TRBD2. This CDR3 is 16 amino acids long. Germline V lookup: CDR1 KGHDR, CDR2 SFDVKD. With 5 bases clipped from V and 2 bases from J, the junction kept 5 bases outside the gene matches.

The rearrangement links TRBV5-1 to TRBJ2-3; weak D call: TRBD2 (7 bases). CDR3 length equals 17 residues. Germline CDR1 and CDR2: SGHRS and YFSETQ. V gave up 4 bases and J gave up 5 bases, with 23 bases separating them. This CDR3 is CASSPRVASGGGDTQYF. CDR3 coding DNA: TGCGCCAGCAGCCCCCGGGTAGCTAGCGGAGGGGGAGATACGCAGTATTTT.

CDR3 region: CASSYLGQLNQPQHF. In DNA, the CDR3 is TGTGCCAGCAGTTACCTGGGACAGCTCAATCAGCCCCAGCATTTT. This chain links TRBV6-2 or TRBV6-3 with TRBJ1-5; 7 bases are shared with TRBD1. Germline CDR1 reads MNHEY; CDR2 reads SVGEGT. V was pared by 2 bases and J by 3 bases, with 4 bases of the junction left unmatched. This CDR3 has 15 residues.

CDR3 nucleotide sequence: TGTGCCAGCAGCTTGGGGATAGACAGGGCGAACACCGGGGAGCTGTTTTTT. Amino acids: CASSLGIDRANTGELFF. The chain has TRBV5-6 and TRBJ2-2; TRBD1 matches 7 bases. The germline V gene has CDR1 SGHDT and CDR2 YYEEEE. This CDR3 comprises 17 residues. Trimming removed 0 bases from V and 0 bases from J; junction bases left unmatched: 5.

This chain connects TRBV19 to TRBJ2-1; TRBD1 aligns across 9 bases. The CDR3 covers 14 residues. Germline trimming cut 11 bases from V and 3 bases from J; bases unmatched to any gene: 8. Looked up from germline, CDR1 is LNHDA and CDR2 is SQIVND (reference sequence). The CDR3 coding sequence is TGTGCCTCCAGGCCGGGACAGGGCTACAATGAGCAGTTCTTC. It translates to CASRPGQGYNEQFF.

The V call is TRBV7-2, the J call TRBJ1-3; D uncertain. The germline CDR1 and CDR2 sequences are SGHTA and FQGNSA. V was pared by 1 base and J by 4 bases, with 5 bases between. The CDR3 consists of 13 residues. The CDR3 bases are TGTGCCAGCAGCTTAGGGAGGGGAAACACCATATATTTT. Encoded protein: CASSLGRGNTIYF.

This chain uses TRBV5-5 with TRBJ2-7; 9 nucleotides match TRBD2. V lost 2 bases, J lost 0 bases, and 6 bases stayed unmatched. The CDR3 loop spans 16 amino acids. The germline CDR1 and CDR2 sequences are SGHKS and YYEKEE (reference sequence). The CDR3 sequence is CASSFSPTSGSYEQYF. CDR3 sequence (DNA): TGTGCCAGCAGCTTTTCACCGACTAGCGGCTCCTACGAGCAGTACTTC.

The chain carries TRBV14 and TRBJ1-1; D is undetermined. Trimming pared 2 bases from V and 1 base from J, leaving 8 bases between. The CDR3 runs 14 residues. The germline V gene encodes CDR1 SGHDN and CDR2 FVKESK. The CDR3 protein is CASSQTAQNTEAFF. DNA of the CDR3: TGTGCCAGCAGCCAAACAGCCCAGAACACTGAAGCTTTCTTT.

This clone appeared once. The CDR3 coding sequence is TGTGCCAGCGCGTTACTTTCTACGGAGGGTGAGCAGTACTTC. Its protein product is CASALLSTEGEQYF. The chain links TRBV3-1 (or the pseudogene TRBV3-2) to TRBJ2-7; D is possibly TRBD2 (6 bases). CDR3 size: 14 residues. In germline, CDR1 is LGHDT, CDR2 YNNKEL (reference sequence). Deletions cut 8 bases from V and 7 bases from J, with 21 bases between.

This clone was observed many times. An end of the junction differs from the germline gene, which may be a read error. The chain employs TRBV2 and TRBJ2-1, with 9 bases fitting TRBD2. The germline CDR1 and CDR2 sequences are SNHLY and FYNNEI. There are 13 residues in the CDR3. The CDR3 DNA follows: TGTGCCAGCAGTGACAGACCCATAGCGGGAGTGCTCTTC. It encodes CASSDRPIAGVLF.

This clone was seen more than once but under ten times. V usage is TRBV7-2 and J usage is TRBJ1-5, with 9 bases that match TRBD1. This CDR3 contains 15 residues. The V segment lost 5 bases and the J segment 5 bases; nucleotides outside the gene matches: 7. Germline V gene lookup returns CDR1 SGHTA and CDR2 FQGNSA. CDR3 residues: CASSPRTGDHQPQHF. The CDR3 bases are TGTGCCAGCAGCCCCCGGACAGGGGACCATCAGCCCCAGCATTTT.

The gene calls are TRBV7-2 and TRBJ2-1; a weak D match, TRBD2 (6 bases). Germline loops: CDR1 SGHTA, CDR2 FQGNSA. This CDR3 contains 13 residues. The ends were cut back, 6 bases at V and 7 bases at J, with 13 bases in the middle. The CDR3 here is CASRPAGWNEQFF. The CDR3 nucleotides read TGTGCCAGCAGGCCGGCGGGGTGGAATGAGCAGTTCTTC.

The rearrangement joins TRBV28 to TRBJ1-1; no clear D. Germline CDR1 MDHEN, CDR2 SYDVKM. The CDR3 totals 13 residues. Trimming cost V 2 bases and J 1 base, with 5 bases left between them. The CDR3 reads CASSLSQNTEAFF. The CDR3 nucleotides are TGTGCCAGCAGTTTAAGCCAGAACACTGAAGCTTTCTTT.